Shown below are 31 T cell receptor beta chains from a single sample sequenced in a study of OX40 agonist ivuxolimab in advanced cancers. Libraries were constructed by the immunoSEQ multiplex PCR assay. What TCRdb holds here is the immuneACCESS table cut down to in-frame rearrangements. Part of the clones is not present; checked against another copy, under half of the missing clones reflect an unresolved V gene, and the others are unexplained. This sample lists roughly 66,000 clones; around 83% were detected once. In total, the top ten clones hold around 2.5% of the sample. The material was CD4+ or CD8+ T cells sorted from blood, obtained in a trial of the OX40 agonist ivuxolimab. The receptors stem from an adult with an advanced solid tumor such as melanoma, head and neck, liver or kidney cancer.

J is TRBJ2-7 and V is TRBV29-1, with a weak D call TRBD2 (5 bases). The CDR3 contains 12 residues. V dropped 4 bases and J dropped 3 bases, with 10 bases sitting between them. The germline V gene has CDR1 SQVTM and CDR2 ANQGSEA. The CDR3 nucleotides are TGCAGCGTTGCGCCGAGCGGCTACGAGCAGTACTTC. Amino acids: CSVAPSGYEQYF.

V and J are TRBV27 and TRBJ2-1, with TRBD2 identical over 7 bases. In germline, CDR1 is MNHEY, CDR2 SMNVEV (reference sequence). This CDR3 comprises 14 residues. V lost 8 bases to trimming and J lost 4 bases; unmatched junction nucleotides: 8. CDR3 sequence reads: CASSPWGGYNEQFF. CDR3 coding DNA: TGTGCCAGCTCCCCCTGGGGAGGGTACAATGAGCAGTTCTTC.

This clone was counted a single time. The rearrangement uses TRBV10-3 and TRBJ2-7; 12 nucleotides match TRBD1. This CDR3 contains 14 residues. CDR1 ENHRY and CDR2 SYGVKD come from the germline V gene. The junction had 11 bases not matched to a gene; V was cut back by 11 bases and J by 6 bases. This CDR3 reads CAALTGTGGFEQYF. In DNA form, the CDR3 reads TGTGCCGCTCTAACCGGGACAGGGGGCTTCGAGCAGTACTTC.

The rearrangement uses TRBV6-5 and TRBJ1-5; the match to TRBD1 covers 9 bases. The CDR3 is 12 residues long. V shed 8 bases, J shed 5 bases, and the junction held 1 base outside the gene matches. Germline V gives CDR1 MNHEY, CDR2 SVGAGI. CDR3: CASGDRDQPQHF. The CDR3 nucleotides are TGTGCCAGCGGGGACAGGGATCAGCCCCAGCATTTT.

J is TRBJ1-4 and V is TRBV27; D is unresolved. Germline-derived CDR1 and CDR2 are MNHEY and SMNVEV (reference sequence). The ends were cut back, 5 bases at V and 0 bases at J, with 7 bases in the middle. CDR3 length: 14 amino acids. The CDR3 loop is CASSPRATNEKLFF. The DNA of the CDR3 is TGTGCCAGCAGTCCAAGGGCAACTAATGAAAAACTGTTTTTT.

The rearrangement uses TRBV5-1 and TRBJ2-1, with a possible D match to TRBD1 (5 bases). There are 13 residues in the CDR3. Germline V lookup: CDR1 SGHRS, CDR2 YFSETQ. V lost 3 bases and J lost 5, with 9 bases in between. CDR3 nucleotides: TGCGCCAGCAGCTCCCCGACAGACAATGAGCAGTTCTTC. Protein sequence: CASSSPTDNEQFF. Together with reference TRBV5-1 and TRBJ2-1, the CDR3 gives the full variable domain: KAGVTQTPRYLIKTRGQQVTLSCSPISGHRSVSWYQQTPGQGLQFLFEYFSETQRNKGNFPGRFSGRQFSNSRSEMNVSTLELGDSALYLCASSSPTDNEQFFGPGTRLTVL.

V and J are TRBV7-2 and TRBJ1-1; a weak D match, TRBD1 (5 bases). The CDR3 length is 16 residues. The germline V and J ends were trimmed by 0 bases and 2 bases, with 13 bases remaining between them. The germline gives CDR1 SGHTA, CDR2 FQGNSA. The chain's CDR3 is CASSLATWGRNTEAFF. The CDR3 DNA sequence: TGTGCCAGCAGCTTAGCGACGTGGGGGAGAAACACTGAAGCTTTCTTT.

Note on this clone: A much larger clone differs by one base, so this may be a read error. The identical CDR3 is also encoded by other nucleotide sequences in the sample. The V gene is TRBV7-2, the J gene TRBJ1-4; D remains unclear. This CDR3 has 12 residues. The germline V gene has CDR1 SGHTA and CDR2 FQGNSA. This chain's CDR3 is CASSPVGEKLFF. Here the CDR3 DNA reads TGTGCCAGCAGCCCAGTTGGGGAAAAGCTGTTTTTT.

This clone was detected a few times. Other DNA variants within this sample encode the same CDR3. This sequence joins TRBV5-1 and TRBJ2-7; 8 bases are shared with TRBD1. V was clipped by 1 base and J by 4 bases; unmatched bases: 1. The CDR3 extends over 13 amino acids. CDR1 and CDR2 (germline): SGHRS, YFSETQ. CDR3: CASSLRQGYEQYF. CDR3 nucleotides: TGCGCCAGCAGCTTGCGACAGGGGTACGAGCAGTACTTC.

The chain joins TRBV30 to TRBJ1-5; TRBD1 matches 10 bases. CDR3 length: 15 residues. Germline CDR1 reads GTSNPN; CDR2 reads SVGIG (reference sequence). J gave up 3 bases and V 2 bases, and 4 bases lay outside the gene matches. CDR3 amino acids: CAWSRTGGVNQPQHF. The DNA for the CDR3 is TGTGCCTGGAGTCGGACAGGGGGTGTCAATCAGCCCCAGCATTTT.

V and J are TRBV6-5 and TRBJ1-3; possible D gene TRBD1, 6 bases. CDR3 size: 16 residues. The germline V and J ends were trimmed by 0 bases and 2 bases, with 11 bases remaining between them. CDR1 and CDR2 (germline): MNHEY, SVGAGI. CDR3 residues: CASSYSQQGPGNTIYF. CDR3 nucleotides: TGTGCCAGCAGTTACTCGCAACAGGGACCTGGAAACACCATATATTTT.

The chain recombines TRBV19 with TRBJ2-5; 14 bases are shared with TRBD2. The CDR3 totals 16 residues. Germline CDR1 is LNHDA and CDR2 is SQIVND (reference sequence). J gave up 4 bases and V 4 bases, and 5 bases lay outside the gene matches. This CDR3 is CASSKGTSGSRETQYF. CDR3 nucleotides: TGTGCCAGTAGTAAAGGGACTAGCGGGAGTAGAGAGACCCAGTACTTC. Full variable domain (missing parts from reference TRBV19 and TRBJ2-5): DGGITQSPKYLFRKEGQNVTLSCEQNLNHDAMYWYRQDPGQGLRLIYYSQIVNDFQKGDIAEGYSVSREKKESFPLTVTSAQKNPTAFYLCASSKGTSGSRETQYFGPGTRLLVL.

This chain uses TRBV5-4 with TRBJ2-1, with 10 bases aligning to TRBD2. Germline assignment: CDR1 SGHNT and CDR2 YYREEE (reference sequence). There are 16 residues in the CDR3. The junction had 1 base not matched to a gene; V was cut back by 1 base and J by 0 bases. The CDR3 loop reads CASSLSSGSSYNEQFF. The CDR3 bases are TGTGCCAGCAGCTTGTCTAGCGGGAGCTCCTACAATGAGCAGTTCTTC.

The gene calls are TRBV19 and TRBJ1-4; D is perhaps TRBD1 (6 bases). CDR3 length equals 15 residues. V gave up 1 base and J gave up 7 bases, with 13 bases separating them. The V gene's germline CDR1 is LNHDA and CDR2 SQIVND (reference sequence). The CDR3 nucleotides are TGTGCCAGTAGTATAGGATCAGGGGTGGGTGAAAAACTGTTTTTT. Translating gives CASSIGSGVGEKLFF.

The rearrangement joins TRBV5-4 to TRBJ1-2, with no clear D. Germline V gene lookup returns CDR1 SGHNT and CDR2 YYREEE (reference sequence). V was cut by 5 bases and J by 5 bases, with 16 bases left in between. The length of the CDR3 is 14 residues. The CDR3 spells CASSMGSGLYGYTF. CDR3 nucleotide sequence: TGTGCCAGCAGTATGGGTTCGGGCCTGTATGGCTACACCTTC. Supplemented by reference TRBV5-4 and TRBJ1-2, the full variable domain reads ETGVTQSPTHLIKTRGQQVTLRCSSQSGHNTVSWYQQALGQGPQFIFQYYREEENGRGNFPPRFSGLQFPNYSSELNVNALELDDSALYLCASSMGSGLYGYTFGSGTRLTVV.

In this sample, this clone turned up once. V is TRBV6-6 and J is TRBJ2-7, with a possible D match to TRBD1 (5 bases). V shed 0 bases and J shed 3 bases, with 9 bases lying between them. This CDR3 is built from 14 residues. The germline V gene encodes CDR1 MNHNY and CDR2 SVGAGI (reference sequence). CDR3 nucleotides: TGTGCCAGCAGTTACTCCCAGGGTAACTACGAGCAGTACTTC. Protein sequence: CASSYSQGNYEQYF.

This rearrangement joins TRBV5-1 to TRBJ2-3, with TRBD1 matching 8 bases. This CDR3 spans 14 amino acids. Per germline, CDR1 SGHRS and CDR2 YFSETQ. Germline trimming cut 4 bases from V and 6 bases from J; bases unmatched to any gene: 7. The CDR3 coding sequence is TGCGCCAGCAGCCCGGGGACAGGTGCTGATACGCAGTATTTT. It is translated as CASSPGTGADTQYF.

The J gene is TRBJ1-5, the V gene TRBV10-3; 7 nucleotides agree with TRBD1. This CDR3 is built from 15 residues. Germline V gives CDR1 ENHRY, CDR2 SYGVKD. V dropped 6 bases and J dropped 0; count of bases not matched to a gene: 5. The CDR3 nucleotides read TGTGCCATCAGCCAGCAGGGGGATAGCAATCAGCCCCAGCATTTT. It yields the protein CAISQQGDSNQPQHF.

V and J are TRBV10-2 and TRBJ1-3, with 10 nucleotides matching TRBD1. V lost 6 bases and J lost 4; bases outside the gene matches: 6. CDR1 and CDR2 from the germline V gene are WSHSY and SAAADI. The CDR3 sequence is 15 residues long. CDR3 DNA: TGCGCCAGCAGAGGGACAGGGGTCTCCGGAAACACCATATATTTT. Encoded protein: CASRGTGVSGNTIYF.

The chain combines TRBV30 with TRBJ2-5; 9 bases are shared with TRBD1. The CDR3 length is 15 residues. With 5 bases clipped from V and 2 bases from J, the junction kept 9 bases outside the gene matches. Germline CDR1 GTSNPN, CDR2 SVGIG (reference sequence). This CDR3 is CAWGPLGTGQETQYF. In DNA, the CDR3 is TGTGCCTGGGGGCCCCTCGGGACAGGGCAAGAGACCCAGTACTTC.

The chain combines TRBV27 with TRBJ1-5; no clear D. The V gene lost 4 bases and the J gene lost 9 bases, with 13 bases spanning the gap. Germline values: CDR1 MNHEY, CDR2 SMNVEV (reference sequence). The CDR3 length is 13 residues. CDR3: CASSYVRTGPQHF. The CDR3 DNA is TGTGCCAGCAGTTATGTACGGACTGGGCCCCAGCATTTT.

Here the CDR3 reads CATSRDRARNAEAFF. As DNA, the CDR3 is TGTGCCACCAGCAGAGACAGGGCCCGTAACGCTGAAGCTTTCTTT. V is TRBV15 and J is TRBJ1-1, with D perhaps matching TRBD1 (5 bases). V was shortened by 0 bases and J by 6 bases, with 14 bases between the two germline ends. The length of the CDR3 is 15 residues. The germline gives CDR1 LNHNV, CDR2 YYDKDF (reference sequence). Full variable domain (missing parts from reference TRBV15 and TRBJ1-1): DAMVIQNPRYQVTQFGKPVTLSCSQTLNHNVMYWYQQKSSQAPKLLFHYYDKDFNNEADTPDNFQSRRPNTSFCFLDIRSPGLGDTAMYLCATSRDRARNAEAFFGQGTRLTVV.

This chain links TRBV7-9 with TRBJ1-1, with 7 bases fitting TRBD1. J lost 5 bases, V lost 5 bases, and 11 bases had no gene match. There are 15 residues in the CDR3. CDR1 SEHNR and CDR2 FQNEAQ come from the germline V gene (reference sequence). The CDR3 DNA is TGTGCCAGCAGCCCCACGATAGGGGGCTGGACTGAAGCTTTCTTT. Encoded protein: CASSPTIGGWTEAFF.

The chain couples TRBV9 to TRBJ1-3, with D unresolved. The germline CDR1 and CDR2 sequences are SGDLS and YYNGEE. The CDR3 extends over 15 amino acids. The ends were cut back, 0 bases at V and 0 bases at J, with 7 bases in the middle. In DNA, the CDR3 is TGTGCCAGCAGCGTAGACTCCTACTCTGGAAACACCATATATTTT. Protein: CASSVDSYSGNTIYF.

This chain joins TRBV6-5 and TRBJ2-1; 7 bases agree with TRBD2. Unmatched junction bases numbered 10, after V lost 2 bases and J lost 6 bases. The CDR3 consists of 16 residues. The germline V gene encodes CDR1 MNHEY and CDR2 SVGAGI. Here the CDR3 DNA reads TGTGCCAGCAGTTACAAAGGGGCGGGAGCTCGCAATGAGCAGTTCTTC. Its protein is CASSYKGAGARNEQFF.

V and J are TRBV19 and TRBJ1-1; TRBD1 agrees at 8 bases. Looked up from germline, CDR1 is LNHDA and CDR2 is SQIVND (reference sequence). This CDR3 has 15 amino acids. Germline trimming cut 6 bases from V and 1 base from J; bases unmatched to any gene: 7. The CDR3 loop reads CASRKQGTGNTEAFF. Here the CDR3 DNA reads TGTGCCAGTAGAAAGCAAGGGACAGGGAACACTGAAGCTTTCTTT.

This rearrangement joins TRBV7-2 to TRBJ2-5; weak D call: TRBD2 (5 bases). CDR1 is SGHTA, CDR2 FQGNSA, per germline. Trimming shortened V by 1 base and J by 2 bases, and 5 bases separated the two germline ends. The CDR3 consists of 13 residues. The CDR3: CASSLGGQETQYF. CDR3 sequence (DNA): TGTGCCAGCAGCTTAGGAGGGCAAGAGACCCAGTACTTC.

CDR3 in DNA: TGTGCCAGCAGCCCTAGATGGAGTAGCACAGATACGCAGTATTTT. It encodes CASSPRWSSTDTQYF. This rearrangement joins TRBV7-8 to TRBJ2-3; no clear D gene. Germline V gives CDR1 SGHVS, CDR2 FQNEAQ. Trimming left V 5 bases short and J 0 bases short, with 12 bases between. CDR3 length: 15 amino acids.

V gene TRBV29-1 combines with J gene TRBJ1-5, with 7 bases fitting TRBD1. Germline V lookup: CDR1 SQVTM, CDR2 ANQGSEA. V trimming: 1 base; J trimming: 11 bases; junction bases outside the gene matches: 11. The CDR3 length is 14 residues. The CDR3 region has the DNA TGCAGCGTTGAAGCTCCGGACAGGCCCGGTTCCCAGCATTTT. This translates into CSVEAPDRPGSQHF.

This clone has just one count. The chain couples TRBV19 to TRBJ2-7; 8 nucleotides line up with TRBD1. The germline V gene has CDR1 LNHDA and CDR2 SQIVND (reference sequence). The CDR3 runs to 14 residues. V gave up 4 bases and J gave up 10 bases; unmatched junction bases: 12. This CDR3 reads CASSTRDRPPLQYF. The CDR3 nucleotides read TGTGCCAGTAGTACCCGGGACAGGCCACCTTTACAGTACTTC.

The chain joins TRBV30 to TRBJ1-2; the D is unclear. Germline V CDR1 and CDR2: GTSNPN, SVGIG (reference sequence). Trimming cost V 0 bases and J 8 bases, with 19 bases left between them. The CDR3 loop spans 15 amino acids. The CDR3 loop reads CAWSVSPHFTEGYTF. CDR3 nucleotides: TGTGCCTGGAGTGTATCTCCCCACTTTACGGAGGGCTACACCTTC. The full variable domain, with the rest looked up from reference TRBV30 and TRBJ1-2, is SQTIHQWPATLVQPVGSPLSLECTVEGTSNPNLYWYRQAAGRGLQLLFYSVGIGQISSEVPQNLSASRPQDRQFILSSKKLLLSDSGFYLCAWSVSPHFTEGYTFGSGTRLTVV.